Sequencing of this T cell receptor beta chain was carried out in a study of shared clonotypes between healthy human individuals (dated by TCRdb to the early 2020s). Context from the whole study: Two women and three men aged 18 to 49 years were included in the cohort. For each donor, three plates each were used for CD4 naive and CD4 memory, two plates were used for CD8 naive, and one plate was used for CD8 memory. To estimate repertoire size and how much clonotypes are shared between individuals, the study performed deep sequencing of blood TCR repertoires from roughly five healthy adults. To increase sequencing depth and limit assay-specific biases, TCR repertoire library preparation and sequencing were carried out by different laboratories using diverse techniques. Each donor's leukapheresis produced roughly between roughly 0.85 and 9 billion PBMCs. What the research found in general, with its limitations: Sampling was restricted to blood, and TCR repertoires in tissue are likely to differ from TCR repertoires in blood. Because the study included a small number of donors, the genetic and exposure-history diversity represented was limited. Even with the large sequencing depth, rarefaction of the sorted-subset datasets indicated that sequencing was incomplete. Larger estimated clonotype richness was generally found for naive subsets than for memory subsets. Compared with non-shared clonotypes, clonotypes shared by all four sorted-subset donors had higher generation probabilities. Pairwise subsampling led to the expectation that sequencing depth would affect the degree of clonotype sharing among donors. Sharing across a few donors was observed for approximately 5% of naive CD4, over 3% of naive CD8, around 2.5% of memory CD4, and less than 0.45% of memory CD8 clonotypes.

This clone appeared many times. Its binding antigen is unknown. No much larger clonotype is one base removed from it; base qualities were not supplied. Using the deep immunoSEQ assay, multiplex PCR amplified TCR CDR3 regions from genomic DNA. Genomic DNA extracted from each cell subset was distributed evenly over all wells of several immunoSEQ 96-well plates, and each plate served as one replicate. For sorted subsets, around 0.2 ug genomic DNA, equal to tens of thousands of T cell genomes, was loaded into each replicate PCR. Purified libraries were quantified with a Qubit 3.0 fluorometer, sized on a Bioanalyzer 2100, and re-quantified with the KAPA Library Quantification kit. Each immunoSEQ 96-well plate was sequenced on its own single-read 150-cycle Illumina NextSeq 550 flow cell. The paper's data handling went like this. Because the immunoSEQ output held only junctional sequences and lacked quality scores, the filtering could not match the filtering applied to full-length reads. To assign V/J genes and CDR3, sequences were annotated against IMGT germline references using PyIR, a Python wrapper for IgBLAST v1.9. Reads were filtered out if the reads had weak V/J assignments (E-value above 1e-6), no CDR3, stop codons, out-of-frame junctions, or ambiguous translated residues. V3J clonotypes were defined as sequences sharing the same inferred V gene, J gene, and CDR3 amino acid sequence. To compute the percentage overlap between repertoires, the number of shared unique clonotypes was divided by the size of the smaller repertoire. Richness of each repertoire was evaluated using RTK rarefaction, the Chao1 estimator, and Recon v2.1 estimates of unobserved clonotypes. OLGA was used to compute generation probabilities for all TCRbeta clonotypes that the gDNA method yielded from a few donors. TCRdb took over this immuneACCESS table, retaining in-frame rearrangements with V and J assigned. Such tables are incomplete; in checked studies, under half of the missing clones stem from an unresolved V gene, and the remainder is unexplained. The V and J calls and clone size are taken from that table; D and trimming were inferred from the DNA. The sample table records about 1.1 million clones; 75% to 85% of these occur just once. Of the sample, 0.5% to 0.6% falls within the top ten clones.

The CDR3 measures 16 amino acids from cysteine to phenylalanine. Here the CDR3 DNA is all that survives: 48 bases in frame from base 1. Clipping removes 3 bases from V and 0 bases from J, with 5 as the unmatched junction base count. The germline V gene supplies CDR1 KGHSH and CDR2 LQKENI. The donors were healthy, HIV-negative adults with no recently reported acute infections or vaccinations. Every donor was a Caucasian adult living in Nashville, Tennessee, USA. CD4+ T cells were enriched through magnetic negative selection, after which naive cells were positively selected on CD45RA and the remaining negative fraction served as the memory subset. Blood was obtained by leukapheresis, after which PBMCs were separated by Ficoll-Histopaque density gradient centrifugation and cryopreserved in liquid nitrogen vapor phase. Purity and quantity of every magnetically sorted T cell population were checked by analytical flow cytometry. Genomic DNA was isolated from each sorted fraction and quantified by UV absorbance on a Nanodrop 2000c.

The sequence was obtained from a man aged 18-30 years in good health. Some clones in this sample may be carry-over from other donors' samples. This sequence uses TRBV18 and TRBJ1-1, and 9 bases in between align with TRBD1. Material: memory CD4+ T cells from PBMCs. Per the publication, the cell subset or site label means: CD45RA-negative fraction. The DNA sequence follows: TGTGCCAGCTCACCTCGGACAGGGGAATTGAACACTGAAGCTTTCTTT. Its protein reads: CASSPRTGELNTEAFF.